Only a few counts were recorded for the clone carrying this T cell receptor (beta chain). The CDR3 covers 14 residues. V lost 5 bases, J lost 6 bases, and 6 bases stayed unmatched. Per germline, CDR1 SEHNR and CDR2 FQNEAQ (reference sequence). This sample is part of a study of patients and donors after allogeneic stem cell transplantation. Each CDR3 protein is one row after TCRdb ran MiXCR on the RT-PCR reads. The data contain about a million distinct CDR3 sequences, roughly 18% of them singletons. The TCR was taken from a human donor who was either an allogeneic HSCT recipient or a stem cell or donor lymphocyte infusion donor (not recorded which). It is not recorded whose cells these are; they may come from a transplant donor. The chain recombines TRBV7-9 with TRBJ1-2; 10 nucleotides match TRBD1. Sequenced input: blood, either unsorted or a sorted T cell fraction (not recorded which). CDR3 nucleotides: TGTGCCAGCAGCCCCTGGACAGGGGGGAATGGCTACACCTTC. This translates into CASSPWTGGNGYTF. Complete variable domain (other parts from reference TRBV7-9 and TRBJ1-2): DTGVSQNPRHKITKRGQNVTFRCDPISEHNRLYWYRQTLGQGPEFLTYFQNEAQLEKSRLLSDRFSAERPKGSFSTLEIQRTEQGDSAMYLCASSPWTGGNGYTFGSGTRLTVV.